This TCR beta chain was found in a study of blood T cell repertoires in COVID-19. Germline values: CDR1 SGHNT, CDR2 YYREEE (reference sequence). Trimming took 0 bases from V and 5 from J; bases not matched to a gene: 4. The CDR3 consists of 15 residues. Method: immunoSEQ multiplex PCR; TCRdb's copy keeps in-frame clones and lacks some. The table records roughly 230,000 clones, 82% of them present only once. The sequenced sample was PBMCs or T cells enriched from blood (not recorded which). This chain uses TRBV5-4 with TRBJ2-7, with 11 bases identical to TRBD2. The source is a woman in her sixties who had recovered from COVID-19. CDR3 DNA sequence: TGTGCCAGCAGCTTGGTAGCGGGAGGGCCGGACGAGCAGTACTTC. Protein sequence: CASSLVAGGPDEQYF.